These 25 T cell receptor beta chains originate from one sample sequenced in a study of control samples from healthy donors and cancer patients. Assay: immunoSEQ multiplex PCR; the TCRdb copy retains only in-frame clones and omits some. Among fewer than 200,000 clones listed, 88% were seen once. The sample taken for sequencing was blood. The receptors come from a woman aged 25 to 39 in good health.

The J gene is TRBJ1-2, the V gene TRBV18; D remains ambiguous. Germline CDR1 reads KGHSH; CDR2 reads LQKENI. The CDR3 runs 14 residues. Trimming pared 1 base from V and 4 bases from J, leaving 10 bases between. The CDR3 coding sequence is TGTGCCAGCTCACCACAGGAGACCCCCTATGGCTACACCTTC. Its protein is CASSPQETPYGYTF.

With respect to this clone: Other DNA sequences in the same sample also yield this CDR3. The gene calls are TRBV19 and TRBJ1-2, with D tentatively TRBD1 (5 bases). V lost 4 bases and J lost 7, with 13 bases in between. Germline V gives CDR1 LNHDA, CDR2 SQIVND (reference sequence). The CDR3 covers 13 residues. The CDR3 here is CASSTTGGGGYTF. The CDR3 coding sequence is TGTGCCAGTAGTACAACAGGTGGTGGTGGCTACACCTTC.

This rearrangement joins TRBV27 to TRBJ1-1; unclear D gene. The V and J ends lost 5 bases and 0 bases respectively, with 10 bases between them. Looked up from germline, CDR1 is MNHEY and CDR2 is SMNVEV (reference sequence). The CDR3 totals 14 residues. The CDR3 protein is CASSITPMNTEAFF. For the CDR3, the DNA is TGTGCCAGCAGTATTACACCTATGAACACTGAAGCTTTCTTT.

This chain joins TRBV9 and TRBJ2-7; 7 bases agree with TRBD2. This CDR3 region has 12 residues. V lost 4 bases, J lost 6 bases, and 4 bases stayed unmatched. CDR1 and CDR2 (germline): SGDLS, YYNGEE. In DNA, the CDR3 is TGTGCCAGCAGCCCCCGGGGGGTCGAGCAGTACTTC. It is translated as CASSPRGVEQYF.

The chain recombines TRBV2 with TRBJ2-7, with D perhaps TRBD1 or TRBD2 (6 bases each). V dropped 7 bases and J dropped 3 bases, with 10 bases sitting between them. This CDR3 is built from 12 residues. In germline, CDR1 is SNHLY, CDR2 FYNNEI. The CDR3 sequence is CASTAGHYEQYF. The CDR3 DNA reads as TGTGCCAGCACTGCGGGACACTACGAGCAGTACTTC.

This rearrangement joins TRBV5-5 to TRBJ2-7; D not certain. Germline CDR1 SGHKS, CDR2 YYEKEE (reference sequence). V was trimmed by 0 bases and J by 0 bases, leaving 7 bases between them. The CDR3 loop spans 14 amino acids. This CDR3 reads CASSLGLGSYEQYF. The CDR3 nucleotides read TGTGCCAGCAGCTTGGGACTGGGCTCCTACGAGCAGTACTTC.

The chain combines TRBV2 with TRBJ2-7; D possibly matches TRBD1 or TRBD2 (5 bases each). Germline-derived CDR1 and CDR2 are SNHLY and FYNNEI. The CDR3 length is 13 residues. Trimming stripped 7 bases from V and 3 bases from J, with 13 bases between. CDR3 sequence: CASKRGGIYEQYF. CDR3 nucleotide sequence: TGTGCCAGCAAGCGTGGGGGAATCTACGAGCAGTACTTC.

The V call is TRBV5-4, the J call TRBJ2-1, with 12 bases lining up with TRBD2. CDR1 SGHNT and CDR2 YYREEE come from the germline V gene (reference sequence). J lost 7 bases, V lost 5 bases, and 10 bases had no gene match. This CDR3 comprises 16 residues. The CDR3 region is CASRFSSGRAANEQFF. The CDR3 DNA reads as TGTGCCAGCAGATTCTCTAGCGGGAGGGCCGCAAATGAGCAGTTCTTC.

The chain joins TRBV27 to TRBJ2-7; tentative D call: TRBD2 (5 bases). Trimming took 2 bases from V and 3 from J, leaving 14 bases between them. Germline values: CDR1 MNHEY, CDR2 SMNVEV (reference sequence). CDR3 length: 15 amino acids. Here the CDR3 DNA reads TGTGCCAGCAGTTTACGACTACCAGAGGGCTACGAGCAGTACTTC. Its translation: CASSLRLPEGYEQYF.

This clone has just one count. The chain carries TRBV5-1 and TRBJ1-2; D call uncertain. CDR3 length: 13 amino acids. The germline V gene has CDR1 SGHRS and CDR2 YFSETQ. V was pared by 0 bases and J by 6 bases, with 9 bases between. The CDR3 loop is CASSLGHGDGYTF. CDR3 nucleotides: TGCGCCAGCAGCTTGGGCCACGGAGATGGCTACACCTTC.

The count of this clone is one. This sequence joins TRBV5-8 and TRBJ2-7, with 9 bases that match TRBD1. CDR1 is SGHTS, CDR2 YDEGEE, per germline. This CDR3 is 15 amino acids long. V lost 4 bases, J lost 4 bases, and 9 bases stayed unmatched. CDR3 protein: CASSRSPGTGYEQYF. The CDR3 DNA follows: TGTGCCAGCAGCCGCAGTCCCGGGACAGGGTACGAGCAGTACTTC. The entire variable domain, with the rest obtained from reference TRBV5-8 and TRBJ2-7, is as follows: EAGVTQSPTHLIKTRGQQATLRCSPISGHTSVYWYQQALGLGLQFLLWYDEGEERNRGNFPPRFSGRQFPNYSSELNVNALELEDSALYLCASSRSPGTGYEQYFGPGTRLTVT.

The chain employs TRBV11-2 and TRBJ1-5; D remains unclear. This CDR3 spans 14 amino acids. Germline loops: CDR1 SGHAT, CDR2 FQNNGV. Trimming removed 0 bases at V and 6 bases at J, with 9 bases between. The CDR3 is CASSLDYQAQPQHF. In nucleotides, the CDR3 is TGTGCCAGCAGCTTAGATTATCAGGCTCAGCCCCAGCATTTT.

This clone is labeled medium-sized. The chain recombines TRBV10-3 with TRBJ1-2; weak D call: TRBD1 (6 bases). The CDR3 consists of 15 residues. Germline CDR1 reads ENHRY; CDR2 reads SYGVKD. V lost 7 bases and J 3 bases, leaving 18 bases between the germline ends. The CDR3 DNA follows: TGTGCCATCACAAATCCCGACAGGCCTGACTATGGCTACACCTTC. Translating gives CAITNPDRPDYGYTF.

The V call is TRBV6-5, the J call TRBJ1-3; the D is unclear. The CDR3 has 10 amino acids. V was clipped by 4 bases and J by 9 bases, with 4 bases between them. CDR1 is MNHEY, CDR2 SVGAGI, per germline. CDR3 protein: CASSLLTIYF. The CDR3 coding sequence is TGTGCCAGCAGTTTACTCACCATATATTTT.

This sequence joins TRBV27 and TRBJ2-7; 8 nucleotides match TRBD1. Germline CDR1 is MNHEY and CDR2 is SMNVEV (reference sequence). This CDR3 region has 15 residues. V was clipped by 5 bases and J by 2 bases; unmatched bases: 8. The CDR3 reads CASSDATGATYEQYF. DNA for the CDR3: TGTGCCAGCAGTGATGCGACAGGGGCCACCTACGAGCAGTACTTC.

V gene TRBV28 combines with J gene TRBJ2-5; no reliable D call. The CDR3 length is 12 residues. The germline CDR1 and CDR2 sequences are MDHEN and SYDVKM. Deletions cut 6 bases from V and 9 bases from J, with 14 bases between. This chain's CDR3 is CASSAIVVAQYF. CDR3 DNA: TGTGCCAGCAGCGCGATAGTGGTGGCCCAGTACTTC.

The J gene is TRBJ1-5, the V gene TRBV6-5; TRBD1 aligns across 7 bases. CDR1 MNHEY and CDR2 SVGAGI come from the germline V gene. J gave up 6 bases and V 5 bases, and 7 bases lay outside the gene matches. The CDR3 is 14 amino acids. As DNA, the CDR3 is TGTGCCAGCAGTCCGCAGGGGGGGGGTCAGCCCCAGCATTTT. Amino acid sequence: CASSPQGGGQPQHF.

The chain joins TRBV5-8 to TRBJ2-3; D might be TRBD2 (6 bases). The CDR3 extends over 14 amino acids. Germline assignment: CDR1 SGHTS and CDR2 YDEGEE. Trimming took off 1 base at V and 3 bases at J, with 9 bases between the two ends. Here the CDR3 DNA reads TGTGCCAGCAGCTTGCCCGGGAGTACAGATACGCAGTATTTT. Translation gives CASSLPGSTDTQYF.

CDR3 sequence (DNA): TGTGCCAGCAGCCCCGCCGGCGGGGGCGCGAACACCGGGGAGCTGTTTTTT. Translating it yields CASSPAGGGANTGELFF. V is TRBV7-9 and J is TRBJ2-2; D may be TRBD2 (7 bases). Trimming stripped 5 bases from V and 0 bases from J, with 16 bases between. Germline V gene sequence: CDR1 SEHNR, CDR2 FQNEAQ (reference sequence). The CDR3 runs 17 residues.

V is TRBV28 and J is TRBJ2-7; 13 bases match TRBD2. The CDR3 has 14 amino acids. CDR1 and CDR2 (germline): MDHEN, SYDVKM. V was pared by 8 bases and J by 2 bases, with 3 bases of the junction left unmatched. The CDR3 DNA reads as TGTGCCAGCTCGACTAGCGGGAGGCCCTACGAGCAGTACTTC. This encodes CASSTSGRPYEQYF.

V is TRBV6-1 and J is TRBJ2-1; D not resolved. Trimming left V 1 base short and J 1 base short, with 5 bases between. This CDR3 contains 14 residues. Germline loops: CDR1 MNHNS, CDR2 SASEGT. The CDR3, as DNA: TGTGCCAGCAGTGAAGAGGGATCCTACAATGAGCAGTTCTTC. Its protein product is CASSEEGSYNEQFF.

The chain joins TRBV19 to TRBJ1-5; the D gene is possibly TRBD1 (5 bases). V was clipped by 3 bases and J by 1 base, with 10 bases between them. CDR3 length: 15 residues. Germline V gene data show CDR1 as LNHDA and CDR2 as SQIVND (reference sequence). CDR3 DNA sequence: TGTGCCAGTAGTATTGAGTGGGGGAGCAATCAGCCCCAGCATTTT. Its protein is CASSIEWGSNQPQHF.

J is TRBJ2-7 and V is TRBV5-1; no firm D call. V was trimmed by 0 bases and J by 2 bases, leaving 12 bases between them. From germline, CDR1 is SGHRS and CDR2 YFSETQ. CDR3 length equals 15 residues. CDR3 region: CASSLDGRSTYEQYV. CDR3 DNA: TGCGCCAGCAGCTTGGATGGCAGGAGTACCTACGAGCAGTACGTC.

The chain employs TRBV6-5 and TRBJ2-3, with D perhaps matching TRBD2 (6 bases). V was cut by 5 bases and J by 5 bases, with 14 bases left in between. Germline assignment: CDR1 MNHEY and CDR2 SVGAGI. This CDR3 spans 14 amino acids. The CDR3 reads CASSPSRGLDTQYF. DNA of the CDR3: TGTGCCAGCAGTCCGAGCCGGGGGTTAGATACGCAGTATTTT.

J is TRBJ1-5 and V is TRBV6-5; D might be TRBD1 (5 bases). Per the germline V gene, CDR1 is MNHEY and CDR2 is SVGAGI. CDR3 size: 15 residues. Trimming took 6 bases from V and 2 from J, leaving 14 bases between them. The CDR3 loop is CASSSSVGGNQPQHF. The DNA of the CDR3 is TGTGCCAGCAGCTCCTCGGTGGGGGGCAATCAGCCCCAGCATTTT.